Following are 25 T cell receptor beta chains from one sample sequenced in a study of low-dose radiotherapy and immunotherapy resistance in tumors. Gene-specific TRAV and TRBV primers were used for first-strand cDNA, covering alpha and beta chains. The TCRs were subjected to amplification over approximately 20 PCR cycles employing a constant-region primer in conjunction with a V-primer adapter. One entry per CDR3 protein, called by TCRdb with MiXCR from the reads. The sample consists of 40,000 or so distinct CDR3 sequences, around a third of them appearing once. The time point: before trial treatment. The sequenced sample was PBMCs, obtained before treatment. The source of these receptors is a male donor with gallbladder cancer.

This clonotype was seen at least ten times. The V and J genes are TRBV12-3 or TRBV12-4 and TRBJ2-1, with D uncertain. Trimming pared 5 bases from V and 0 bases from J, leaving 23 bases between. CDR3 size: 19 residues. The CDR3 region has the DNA TGTGCCAGCAGTCCCGGGCTAACCGGACCCTCCAGCTCCTACAATGAGCAGTTCTTC. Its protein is CASSPGLTGPSSSYNEQFF.

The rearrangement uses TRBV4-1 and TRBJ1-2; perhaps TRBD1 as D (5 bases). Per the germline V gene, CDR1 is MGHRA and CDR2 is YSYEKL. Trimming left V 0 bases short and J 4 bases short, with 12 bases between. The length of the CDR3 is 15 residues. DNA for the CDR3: TGCGCCAGCAGCCAAGATGGGAGGGGTAGCTATGGCTACACCTTC. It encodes CASSQDGRGSYGYTF.

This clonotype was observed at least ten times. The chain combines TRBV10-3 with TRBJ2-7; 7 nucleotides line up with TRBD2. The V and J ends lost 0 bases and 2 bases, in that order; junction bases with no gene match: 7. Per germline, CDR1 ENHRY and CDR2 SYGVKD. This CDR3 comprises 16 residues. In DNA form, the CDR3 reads TGTGCCATCAGTGAGTCGAGGCTAGCGGAGGCCTACGAGCAGTACTTC. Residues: CAISESRLAEAYEQYF.

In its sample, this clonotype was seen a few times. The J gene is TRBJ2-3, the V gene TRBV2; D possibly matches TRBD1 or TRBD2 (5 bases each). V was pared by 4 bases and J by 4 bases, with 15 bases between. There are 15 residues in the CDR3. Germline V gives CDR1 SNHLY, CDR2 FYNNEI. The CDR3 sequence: CASSVGKRGADTQYF. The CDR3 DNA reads TGTGCCAGCAGTGTCGGCAAAAGGGGAGCAGATACGCAGTATTTT.

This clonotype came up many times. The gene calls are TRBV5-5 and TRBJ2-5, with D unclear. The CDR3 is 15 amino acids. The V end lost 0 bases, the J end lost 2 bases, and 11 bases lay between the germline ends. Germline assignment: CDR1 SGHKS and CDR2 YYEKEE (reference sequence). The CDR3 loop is CASSLAVLKQETQYF. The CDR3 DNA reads TGTGCCAGCAGCTTGGCCGTTCTCAAGCAAGAGACCCAGTACTTC.

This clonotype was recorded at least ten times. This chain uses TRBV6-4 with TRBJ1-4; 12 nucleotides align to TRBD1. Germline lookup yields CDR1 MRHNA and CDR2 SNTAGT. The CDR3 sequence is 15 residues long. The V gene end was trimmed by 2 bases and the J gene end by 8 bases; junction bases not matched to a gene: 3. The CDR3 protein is CASSDPGTGGEKLFF. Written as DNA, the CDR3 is TGTGCCAGCAGTGACCCTGGGACAGGGGGCGAAAAACTGTTTTTT.

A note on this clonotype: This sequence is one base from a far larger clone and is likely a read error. Written as DNA, the CDR3 is TGTGCCATCAGTGAAAATGGCTACGAGCAGTTCTTC. This encodes CAISENGYEQFF. J is TRBJ2-1 and V is TRBV10-3; D ambiguous. The germline gives CDR1 ENHRY, CDR2 SYGVKD. The germline V and J ends were trimmed by 3 bases and 10 bases, with 10 bases remaining between them. This CDR3 is 12 amino acids long.

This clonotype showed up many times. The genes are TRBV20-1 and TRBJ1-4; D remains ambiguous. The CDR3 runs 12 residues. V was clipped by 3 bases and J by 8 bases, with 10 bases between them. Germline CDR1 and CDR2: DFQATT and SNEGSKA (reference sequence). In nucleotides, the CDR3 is TGCAGTGCTAGCATGGTAGTCGAAAAACTGTTTTTT. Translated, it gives CSASMVVEKLFF.

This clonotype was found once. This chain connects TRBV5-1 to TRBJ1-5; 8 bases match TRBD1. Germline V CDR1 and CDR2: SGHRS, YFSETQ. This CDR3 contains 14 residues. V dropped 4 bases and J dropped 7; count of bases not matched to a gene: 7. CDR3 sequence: CASSIGQGQQPQHF. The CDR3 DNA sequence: TGCGCCAGCAGCATCGGACAGGGCCAGCAGCCCCAGCATTTT.

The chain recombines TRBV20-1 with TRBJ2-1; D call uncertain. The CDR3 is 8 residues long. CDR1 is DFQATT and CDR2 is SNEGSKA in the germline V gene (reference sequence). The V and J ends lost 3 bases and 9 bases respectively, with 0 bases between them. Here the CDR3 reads CSASEQFF. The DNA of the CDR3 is TGCAGTGCTAGTGAGCAGTTCTTC.

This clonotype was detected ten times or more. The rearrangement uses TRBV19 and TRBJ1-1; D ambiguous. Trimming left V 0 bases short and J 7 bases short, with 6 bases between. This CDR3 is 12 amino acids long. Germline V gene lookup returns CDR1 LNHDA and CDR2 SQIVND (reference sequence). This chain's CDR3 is CASSIDRGEAFF. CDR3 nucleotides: TGTGCCAGTAGTATAGACCGGGGTGAAGCTTTCTTT. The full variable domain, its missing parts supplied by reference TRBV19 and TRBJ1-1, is DGGITQSPKYLFRKEGQNVTLSCEQNLNHDAMYWYRQDPGQGLRLIYYSQIVNDFQKGDIAEGYSVSREKKESFPLTVTSAQKNPTAFYLCASSIDRGEAFFGQGTRLTVV.

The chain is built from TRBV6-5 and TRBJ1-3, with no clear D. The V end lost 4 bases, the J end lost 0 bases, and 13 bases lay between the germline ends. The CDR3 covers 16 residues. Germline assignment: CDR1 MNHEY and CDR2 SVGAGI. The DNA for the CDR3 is TGTGCCAGCAGTTCGAGCTGGCAAAGCTCTGGAAACACCATATATTTT. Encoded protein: CASSSSWQSSGNTIYF.

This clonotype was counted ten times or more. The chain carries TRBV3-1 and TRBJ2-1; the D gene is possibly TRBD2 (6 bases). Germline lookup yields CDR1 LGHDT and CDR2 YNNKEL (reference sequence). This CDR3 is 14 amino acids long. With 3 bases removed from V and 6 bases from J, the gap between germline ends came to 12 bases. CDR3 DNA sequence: TGTGCCAGCAGCCAGGGGGGAGCCCGCAATGAGCAGTTCTTC. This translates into CASSQGGARNEQFF.

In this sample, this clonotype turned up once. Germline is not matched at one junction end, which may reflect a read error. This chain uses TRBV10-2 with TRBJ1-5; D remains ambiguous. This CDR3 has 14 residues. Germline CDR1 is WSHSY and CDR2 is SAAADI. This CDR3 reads CASSVAGSNQPQHF. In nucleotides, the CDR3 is TGTGCCAGCAGTGTAGCCGGGAGCAATCAGCCCCAGCATTTT.

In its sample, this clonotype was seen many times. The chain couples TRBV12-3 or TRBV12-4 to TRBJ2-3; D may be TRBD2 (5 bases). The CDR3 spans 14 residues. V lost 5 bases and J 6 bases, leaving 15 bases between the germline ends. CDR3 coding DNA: TGTGCCAGCAGTCCGGGGTGGGCCGGGGATACGCAGTATTTT. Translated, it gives CASSPGWAGDTQYF.

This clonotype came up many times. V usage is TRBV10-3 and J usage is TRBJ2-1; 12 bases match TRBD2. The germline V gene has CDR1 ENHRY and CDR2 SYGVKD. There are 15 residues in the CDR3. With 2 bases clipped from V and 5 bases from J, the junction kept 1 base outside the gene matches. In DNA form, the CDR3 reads TGTGCCATCAGTGAGCTAGCGGGGGGGGACAATGAGCAGTTCTTC. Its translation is CAISELAGGDNEQFF.

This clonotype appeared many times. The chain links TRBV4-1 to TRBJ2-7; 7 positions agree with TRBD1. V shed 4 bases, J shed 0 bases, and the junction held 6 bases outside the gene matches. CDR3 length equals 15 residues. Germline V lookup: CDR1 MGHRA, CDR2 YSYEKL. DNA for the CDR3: TGCGCCAGCAGCCGAGCACGGGACAGCTCCTACGAGCAGTACTTC. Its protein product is CASSRARDSSYEQYF.

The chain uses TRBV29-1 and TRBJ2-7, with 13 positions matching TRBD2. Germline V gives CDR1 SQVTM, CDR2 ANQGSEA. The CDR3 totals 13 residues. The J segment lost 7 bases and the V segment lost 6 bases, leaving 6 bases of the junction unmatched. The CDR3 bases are TGCAGCGTGGCCGGACTAGCGGGGGAGGAGCAGTACTTC. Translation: CSVAGLAGEEQYF.

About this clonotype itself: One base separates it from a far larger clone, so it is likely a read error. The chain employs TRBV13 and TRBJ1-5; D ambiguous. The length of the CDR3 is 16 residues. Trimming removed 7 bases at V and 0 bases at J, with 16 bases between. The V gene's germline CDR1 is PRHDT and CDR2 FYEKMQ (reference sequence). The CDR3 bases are TGTGCCAGCAATCTACGCAACACTGGTAGCAATCAGCCCCAGCATTTT. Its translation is CASNLRNTGSNQPQHF. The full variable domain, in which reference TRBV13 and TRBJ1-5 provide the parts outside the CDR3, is AAGVIQSPRHLIKEKRETATLKCYPIPRHDTVYWYQQGPGQDPQFLISFYEKMQSDKGSIPDRFSAQQFSDYHSELNMSSLELGDSALYFCASNLRNTGSNQPQHFGDGTRLSIL.

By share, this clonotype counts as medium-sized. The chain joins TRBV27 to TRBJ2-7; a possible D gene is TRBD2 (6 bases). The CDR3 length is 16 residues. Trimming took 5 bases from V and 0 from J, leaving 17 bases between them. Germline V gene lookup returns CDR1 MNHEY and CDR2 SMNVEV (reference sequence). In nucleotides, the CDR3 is TGTGCCAGCAGTCACCCCGTCTGGGGGGTCTCCTACGAGCAGTACTTC. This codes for CASSHPVWGVSYEQYF.

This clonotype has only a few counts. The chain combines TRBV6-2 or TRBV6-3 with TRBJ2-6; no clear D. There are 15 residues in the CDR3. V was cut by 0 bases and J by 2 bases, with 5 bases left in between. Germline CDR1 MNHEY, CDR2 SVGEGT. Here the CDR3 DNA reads TGTGCCAGCAGTTACTCTACGACTGGGGCCAACGTCCTGACTTTC. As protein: CASSYSTTGANVLTF.

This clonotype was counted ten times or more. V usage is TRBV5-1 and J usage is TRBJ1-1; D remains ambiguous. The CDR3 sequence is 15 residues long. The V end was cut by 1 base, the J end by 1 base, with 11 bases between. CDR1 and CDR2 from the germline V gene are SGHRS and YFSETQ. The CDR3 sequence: CASSLFVGPNTEAFF. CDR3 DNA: TGCGCCAGCAGCTTGTTCGTAGGCCCGAACACTGAAGCTTTCTTT.

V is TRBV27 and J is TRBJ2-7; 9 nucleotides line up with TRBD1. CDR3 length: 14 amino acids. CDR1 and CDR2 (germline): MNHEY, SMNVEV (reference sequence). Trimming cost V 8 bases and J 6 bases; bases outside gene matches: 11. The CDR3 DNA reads TGTGCCAGCGCTAAAGGGACAGGGCCCCTCGAGCAGTACTTC. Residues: CASAKGTGPLEQYF.

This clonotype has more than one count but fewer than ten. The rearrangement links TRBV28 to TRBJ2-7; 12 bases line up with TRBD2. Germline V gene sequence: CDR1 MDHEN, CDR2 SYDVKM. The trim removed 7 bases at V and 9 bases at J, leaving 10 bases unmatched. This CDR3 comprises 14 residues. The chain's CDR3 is CASNPSGGEKRQYF. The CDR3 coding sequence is TGTGCCAGCAACCCTAGCGGGGGGGAGAAACGGCAGTACTTC.

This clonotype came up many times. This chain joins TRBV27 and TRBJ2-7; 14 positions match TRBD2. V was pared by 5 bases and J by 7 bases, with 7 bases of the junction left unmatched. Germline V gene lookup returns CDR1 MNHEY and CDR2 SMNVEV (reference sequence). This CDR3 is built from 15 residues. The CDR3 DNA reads TGTGCCAGCAGTCTCGGGACTAGCGGGAGTGGAGAGCAGTACTTC. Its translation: CASSLGTSGSGEQYF.